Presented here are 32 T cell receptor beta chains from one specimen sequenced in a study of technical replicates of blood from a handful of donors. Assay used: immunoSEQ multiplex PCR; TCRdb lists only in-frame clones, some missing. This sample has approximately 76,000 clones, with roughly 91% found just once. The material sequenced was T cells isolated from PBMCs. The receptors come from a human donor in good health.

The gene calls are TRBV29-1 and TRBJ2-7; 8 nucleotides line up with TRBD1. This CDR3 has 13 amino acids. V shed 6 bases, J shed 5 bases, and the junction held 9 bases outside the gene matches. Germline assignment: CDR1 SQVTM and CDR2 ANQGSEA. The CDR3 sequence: CSVDGQGGNEQYF. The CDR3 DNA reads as TGCAGCGTGGACGGACAGGGAGGAAACGAGCAGTACTTC.

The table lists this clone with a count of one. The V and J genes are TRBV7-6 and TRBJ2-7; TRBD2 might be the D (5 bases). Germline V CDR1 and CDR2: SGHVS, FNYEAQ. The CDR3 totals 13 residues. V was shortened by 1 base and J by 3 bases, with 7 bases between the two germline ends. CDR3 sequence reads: CASSLGGLYEQYF. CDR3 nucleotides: TGTGCCAGCAGCTTAGGCGGACTCTACGAGCAGTACTTC.

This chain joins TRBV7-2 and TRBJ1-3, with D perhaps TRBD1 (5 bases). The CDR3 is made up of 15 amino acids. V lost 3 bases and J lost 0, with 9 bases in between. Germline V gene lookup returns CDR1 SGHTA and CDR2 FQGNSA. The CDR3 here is CASSFRGSSGNTIYF. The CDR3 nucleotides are TGTGCCAGCAGCTTCCGGGGGAGCTCTGGAAACACCATATATTTT.

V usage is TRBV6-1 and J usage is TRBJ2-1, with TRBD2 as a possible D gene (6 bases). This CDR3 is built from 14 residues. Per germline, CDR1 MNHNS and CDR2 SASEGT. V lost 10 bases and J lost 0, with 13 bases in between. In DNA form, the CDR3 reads TGTGCCACCTGGGCGGGGTTCTCCTACAATGAGCAGTTCTTC. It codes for CATWAGFSYNEQFF.

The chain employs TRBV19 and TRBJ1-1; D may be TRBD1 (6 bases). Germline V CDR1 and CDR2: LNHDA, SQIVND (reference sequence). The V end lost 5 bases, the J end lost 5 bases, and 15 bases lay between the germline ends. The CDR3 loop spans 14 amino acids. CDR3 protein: CASSLQGRTTEAFF. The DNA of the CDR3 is TGTGCCAGTAGTCTACAGGGTCGGACTACTGAAGCTTTCTTT.

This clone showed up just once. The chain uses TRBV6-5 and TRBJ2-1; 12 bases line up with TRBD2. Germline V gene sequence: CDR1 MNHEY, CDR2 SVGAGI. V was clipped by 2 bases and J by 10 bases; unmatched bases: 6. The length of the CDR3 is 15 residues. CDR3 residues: CASSYTSGGQGEQFF. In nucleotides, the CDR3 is TGTGCCAGCAGTTACACTAGCGGGGGGCAGGGCGAGCAGTTCTTC.

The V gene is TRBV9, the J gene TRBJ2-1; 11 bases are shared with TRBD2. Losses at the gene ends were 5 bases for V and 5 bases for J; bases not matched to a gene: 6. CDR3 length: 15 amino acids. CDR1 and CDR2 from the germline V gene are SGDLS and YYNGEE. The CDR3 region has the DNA TGTGCCAGCAGTCGAACTAGCGGGGGTAACAATGAGCAGTTCTTC. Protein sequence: CASSRTSGGNNEQFF. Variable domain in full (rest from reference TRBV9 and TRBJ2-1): DSGVTQTPKHLITATGQRVTLRCSPRSGDLSVYWYQQSLDQGLQFLIQYYNGEERAKGNILERFSAQQFPDLHSELNLSSLELGDSALYFCASSRTSGGNNEQFFGPGTRLTVL.

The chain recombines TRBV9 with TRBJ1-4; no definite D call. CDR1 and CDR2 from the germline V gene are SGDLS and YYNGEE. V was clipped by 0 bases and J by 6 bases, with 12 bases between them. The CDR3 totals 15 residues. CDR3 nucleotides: TGTGCCAGCAGCGTAGGGAGGGTGGGCTATGAAAAACTGTTTTTT. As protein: CASSVGRVGYEKLFF.

The CDR3 nucleotides read TGTGCCACGCTTGCAGGGACAGTCTATGGCTACACCTTC. This gives the protein CATLAGTVYGYTF. The gene calls are TRBV6-1 and TRBJ1-2; 7 bases line up with TRBD1. Germline V gives CDR1 MNHNS, CDR2 SASEGT. The CDR3 is made up of 13 amino acids. V lost 10 bases to trimming and J lost 4 bases; unmatched junction nucleotides: 9.

CDR3 DNA: TGCGCCAGCAGCCCCGGCACTAGGATGGAGACCCAGTACTTC. This sequence encodes CASSPGTRMETQYF. The chain carries TRBV4-1 and TRBJ2-5; TRBD2 might be the D (5 bases). Germline values: CDR1 MGHRA, CDR2 YSYEKL. The V gene lost 4 bases and the J gene lost 5 bases, with 14 bases spanning the gap. The length of the CDR3 is 14 residues.

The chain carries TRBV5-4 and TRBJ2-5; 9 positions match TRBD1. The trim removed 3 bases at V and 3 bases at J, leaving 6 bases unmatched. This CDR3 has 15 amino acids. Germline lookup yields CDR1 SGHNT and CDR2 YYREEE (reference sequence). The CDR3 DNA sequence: TGTGCCAGCAGCTCCCGGACAGGGGCCAAAGAGACCCAGTACTTC. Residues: CASSSRTGAKETQYF.

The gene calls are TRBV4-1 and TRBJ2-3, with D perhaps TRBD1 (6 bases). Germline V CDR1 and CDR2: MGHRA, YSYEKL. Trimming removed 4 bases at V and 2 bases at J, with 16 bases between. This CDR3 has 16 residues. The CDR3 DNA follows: TGCGCCAGCAGCCCAGGGGTGGGCAGGGCCACAGATACGCAGTATTTT. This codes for CASSPGVGRATDTQYF.

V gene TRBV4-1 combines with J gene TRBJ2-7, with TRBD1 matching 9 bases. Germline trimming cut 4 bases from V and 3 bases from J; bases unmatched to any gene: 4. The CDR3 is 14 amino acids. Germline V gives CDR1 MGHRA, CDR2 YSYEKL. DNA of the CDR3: TGCGCCAGCAGCCCCTCGACAGGGGGCTACGAGCAGTACTTC. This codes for CASSPSTGGYEQYF.

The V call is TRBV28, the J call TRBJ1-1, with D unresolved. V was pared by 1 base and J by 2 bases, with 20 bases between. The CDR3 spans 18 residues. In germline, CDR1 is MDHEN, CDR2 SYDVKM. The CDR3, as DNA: TGTGCCAGCAGTTTATCTGACACCTTCGCCCGCCCCAACACTGAAGCTTTCTTT. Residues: CASSLSDTFARPNTEAFF.

CDR3 region: CAWSEDSATNEKLFF. CDR3 bases: TGTGCCTGGAGTGAGGACAGCGCAACTAATGAAAAACTGTTTTTT. J is TRBJ1-4 and V is TRBV30; TRBD1 might be the D (6 bases). With 1 base removed from V and 0 bases from J, the gap between germline ends came to 9 bases. Germline V gives CDR1 GTSNPN, CDR2 SVGIG (reference sequence). CDR3 length equals 15 residues.

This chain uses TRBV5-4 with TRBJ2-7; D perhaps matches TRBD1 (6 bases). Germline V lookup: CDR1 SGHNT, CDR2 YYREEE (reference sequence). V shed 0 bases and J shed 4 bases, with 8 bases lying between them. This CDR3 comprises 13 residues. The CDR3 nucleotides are TGTGCCAGCAGCTTGGGGGGGCAGTACGAGCAGTACTTC. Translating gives CASSLGGQYEQYF.

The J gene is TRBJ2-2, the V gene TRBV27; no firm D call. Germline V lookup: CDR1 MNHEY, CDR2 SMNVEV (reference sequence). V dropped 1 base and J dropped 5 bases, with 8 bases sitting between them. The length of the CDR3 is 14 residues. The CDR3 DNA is TGTGCCAGCAGTTTATACCCGGTAACCGGGGAGCTGTTTTTT. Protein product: CASSLYPVTGELFF.

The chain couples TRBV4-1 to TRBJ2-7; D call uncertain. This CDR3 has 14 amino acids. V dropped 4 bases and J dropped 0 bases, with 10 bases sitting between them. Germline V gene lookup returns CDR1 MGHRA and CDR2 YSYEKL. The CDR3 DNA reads TGCGCCAGCAGCCGTGTTCCCAGCTCCTACGAGCAGTACTTC. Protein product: CASSRVPSSYEQYF.

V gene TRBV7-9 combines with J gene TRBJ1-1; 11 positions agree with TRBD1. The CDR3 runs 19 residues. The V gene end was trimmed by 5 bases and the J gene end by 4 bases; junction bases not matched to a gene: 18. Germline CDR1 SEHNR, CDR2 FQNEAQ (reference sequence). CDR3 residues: CASSRFIYGQGARGTEAFF. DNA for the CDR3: TGTGCCAGCAGCCGTTTTATATATGGACAGGGGGCGAGGGGCACTGAAGCTTTCTTT.

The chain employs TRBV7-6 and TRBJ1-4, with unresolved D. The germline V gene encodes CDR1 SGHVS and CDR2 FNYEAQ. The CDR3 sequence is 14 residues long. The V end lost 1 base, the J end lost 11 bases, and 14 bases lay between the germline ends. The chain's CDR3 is CASSLGSTRGKLFF. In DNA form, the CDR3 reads TGTGCCAGCAGCTTAGGCAGTACCCGAGGTAAACTGTTTTTT. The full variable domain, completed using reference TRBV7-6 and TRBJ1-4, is GAGVSQSPRYKVTKRGQDVALRCDPISGHVSLYWYRQALGQGPEFLTYFNYEAQQDKSGLPNDRFSAERPEGSISTLTIQRTEQRDSAMYRCASSLGSTRGKLFFGSGTQLSVL.

The CDR3 reads CASSYSIRGPRFF. Written as DNA, the CDR3 is TGTGCCAGCAGTTACTCGATCAGAGGTCCGCGGTTCTTC. The chain uses TRBV6-5 and TRBJ2-1, with unresolved D. The CDR3 loop spans 13 amino acids. Trimming took off 0 bases at V and 15 bases at J, with 15 bases between the two ends. Germline CDR1 is MNHEY and CDR2 is SVGAGI.

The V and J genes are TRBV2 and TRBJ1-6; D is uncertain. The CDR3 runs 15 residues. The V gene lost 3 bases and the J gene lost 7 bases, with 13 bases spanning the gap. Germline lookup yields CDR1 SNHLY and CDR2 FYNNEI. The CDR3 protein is CASSDAARSNSPLHF. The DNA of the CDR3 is TGTGCCAGCAGTGATGCGGCAAGGTCCAATTCACCCCTCCACTTT.

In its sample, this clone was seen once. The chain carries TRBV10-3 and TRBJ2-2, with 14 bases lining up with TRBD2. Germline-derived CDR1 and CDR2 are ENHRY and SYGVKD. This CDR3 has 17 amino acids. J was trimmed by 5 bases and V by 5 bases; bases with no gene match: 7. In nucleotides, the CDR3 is TGTGCCATCAGTACGGGACTAGCGGGAGCCGGAACCGGGGAGCTGTTTTTT. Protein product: CAISTGLAGAGTGELFF.

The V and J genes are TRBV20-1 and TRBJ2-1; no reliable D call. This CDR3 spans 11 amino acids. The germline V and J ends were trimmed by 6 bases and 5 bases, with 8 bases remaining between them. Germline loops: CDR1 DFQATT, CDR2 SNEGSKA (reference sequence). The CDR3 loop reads CSAPDNNEQFF. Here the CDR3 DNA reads TGCAGTGCGCCCGACAACAATGAGCAGTTCTTC.

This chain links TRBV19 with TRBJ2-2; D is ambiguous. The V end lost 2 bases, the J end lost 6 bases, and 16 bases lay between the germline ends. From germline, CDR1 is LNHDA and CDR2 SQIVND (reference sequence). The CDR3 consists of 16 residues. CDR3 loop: CASSIPTVQVAGELFF. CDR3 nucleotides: TGTGCCAGTAGTATACCGACGGTCCAGGTCGCCGGGGAGCTGTTTTTT.

The CDR3 nucleotides are TGTGCCAGCAGACCGACAGGATTTTCCCATCAGCCCCAGCATTTT. Amino acid sequence: CASRPTGFSHQPQHF. The chain combines TRBV28 with TRBJ1-5; D is possibly TRBD1 (6 bases). CDR3 length: 15 residues. Trimming took 6 bases from V and 5 from J, leaving 17 bases between them. From germline, CDR1 is MDHEN and CDR2 SYDVKM.

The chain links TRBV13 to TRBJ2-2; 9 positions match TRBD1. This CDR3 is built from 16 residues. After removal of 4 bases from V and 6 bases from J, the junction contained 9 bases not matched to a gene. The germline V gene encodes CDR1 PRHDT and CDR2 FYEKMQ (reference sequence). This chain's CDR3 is CASSWGQGMTSGELFF. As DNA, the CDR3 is TGTGCCAGCAGCTGGGGACAGGGTATGACGTCCGGGGAGCTGTTTTTT.

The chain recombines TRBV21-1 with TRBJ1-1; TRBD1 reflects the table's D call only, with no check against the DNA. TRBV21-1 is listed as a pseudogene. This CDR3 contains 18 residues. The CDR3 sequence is CASSKGDRDRGSDTEAFF. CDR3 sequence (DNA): TGTGCCAGCAGCAAAGGAGACCGGGACAGGGGATCGGACACTGAAGCTTTCTTT.

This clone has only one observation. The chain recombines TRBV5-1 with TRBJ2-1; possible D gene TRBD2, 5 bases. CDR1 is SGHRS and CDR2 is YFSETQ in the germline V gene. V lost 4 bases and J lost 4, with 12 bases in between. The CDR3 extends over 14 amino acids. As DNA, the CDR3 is TGCGCCAGCAGCCTCTTTAGCGCATACAATGAGCAGTTCTTC. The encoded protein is CASSLFSAYNEQFF.

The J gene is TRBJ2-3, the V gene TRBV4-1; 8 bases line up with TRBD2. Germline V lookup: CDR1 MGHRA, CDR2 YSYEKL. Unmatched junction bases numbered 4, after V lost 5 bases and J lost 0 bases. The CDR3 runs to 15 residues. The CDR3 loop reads CASSDQRGSTDTQYF. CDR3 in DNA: TGCGCCAGCAGCGATCAGCGGGGGAGCACAGATACGCAGTATTTT.

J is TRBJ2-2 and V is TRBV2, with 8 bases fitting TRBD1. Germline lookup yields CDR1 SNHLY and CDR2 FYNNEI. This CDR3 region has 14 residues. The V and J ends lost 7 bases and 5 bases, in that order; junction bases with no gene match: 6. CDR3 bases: TGTGCCAGCATCCCGGACAGGGCGACCGGGGAGCTGTTTTTT. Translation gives CASIPDRATGELFF.

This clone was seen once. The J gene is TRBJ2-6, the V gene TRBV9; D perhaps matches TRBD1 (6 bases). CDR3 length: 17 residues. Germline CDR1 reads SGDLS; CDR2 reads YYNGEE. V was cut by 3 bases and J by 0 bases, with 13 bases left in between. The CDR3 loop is CASSATGSLSGANVLTF. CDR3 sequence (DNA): TGTGCCAGCAGCGCGACAGGTTCCCTCTCTGGGGCCAACGTCCTGACTTTC.